This entry lists 9 T cell receptor beta chains sequenced from one sample in a study of shared clonotypes between healthy human individuals. Using immunoSEQ multiplex PCR, the repertoire was profiled, and TCRdb retains in-frame clones only, with some absent. In the table there are about 1 million clones, under 80% of which are singletons. Source material: memory CD4+ T cells sorted from blood. Subset denoted: CD45RA-negative fraction. These receptors were obtained from a man aged 18-30 years in good health.

The J gene is TRBJ2-5, the V gene TRBV30; D unclear. With 0 bases removed from V and 1 base from J, the gap between germline ends came to 6 bases. Germline lookup yields CDR1 GTSNPN and CDR2 SVGIG (reference sequence). The CDR3 runs to 13 residues. The CDR3 nucleotides are TGTGCCTGGAGTGTATCTAGCCAAGAGACCCAGTACTTC. As protein: CAWSVSSQETQYF. Supplemented by reference TRBV30 and TRBJ2-5, the full variable domain reads SQTIHQWPATLVQPVGSPLSLECTVEGTSNPNLYWYRQAAGRGLQLLFYSVGIGQISSEVPQNLSASRPQDRQFILSSKKLLLSDSGFYLCAWSVSSQETQYFGPGTRLLVL.

The chain is built from TRBV28 and TRBJ1-1; D unresolved. CDR1 is MDHEN and CDR2 is SYDVKM in the germline V gene. Trimming removed 6 bases at V and 8 bases at J, with 10 bases between. The CDR3 runs to 11 residues. The CDR3 DNA is TGTGCCAGCAGCTGGCTCTCCGAAGCTTTCTTT. This translates into CASSWLSEAFF.

The CDR3 loop is CASSRTGVEQFF. The CDR3 coding sequence is TGTGCCAGCAGCCGAACAGGGGTTGAGCAGTTCTTC. The chain recombines TRBV7-9 with TRBJ2-1; 7 bases agree with TRBD1. The V and J ends lost 5 bases and 9 bases, in that order; junction bases with no gene match: 4. The CDR3 consists of 12 residues. The V gene's germline CDR1 is SEHNR and CDR2 FQNEAQ (reference sequence).

CDR3 in DNA: TGTGCCAGCAGCTTAGTCGCTAGCGGGAGTACCGAGCAGTACTTC. This encodes CASSLVASGSTEQYF. The genes are TRBV7-2 and TRBJ2-7; 10 bases align to TRBD2. The CDR3 is 15 residues long. CDR1 is SGHTA and CDR2 is FQGNSA in the germline V gene. The V and J ends lost 1 base and 6 bases, in that order; junction bases with no gene match: 6. Drawing the rest from reference TRBV7-2 and TRBJ2-7, the complete variable domain is GAGVSQSPSNKVTEKGKDVELRCDPISGHTALYWYRQSLGQGLEFLIYFQGNSAPDKSGLPSDRFSAERTGGSVSTLTIQRTQQEDSAVYLCASSLVASGSTEQYFGPGTRLTVT.

For this clone: This probably arose from a read error, given a far larger clone one base away. The same CDR3 arises from other DNA sequences in this sample as well. The rearrangement links TRBV10-3 to TRBJ2-7; D is uncertain. This CDR3 is 11 amino acids long. Trimming took off 3 bases at V and 3 bases at J, with 3 bases between the two ends. CDR1 is ENHRY and CDR2 is SYGVKD in the germline V gene. CDR3: CAISDGYEQYF. DNA for the CDR3: TGTGCCATCAGTGACGGCTACGAGCAGTACTTC.

About this clone: This may arise from a read error, as a much more abundant clone is one base away. Other DNA sequences in the same sample also yield this CDR3. The rearrangement uses TRBV9 and TRBJ2-3, with D hard to call. V was trimmed by 3 bases and J by 1 base, leaving 6 bases between them. Germline CDR1 SGDLS, CDR2 YYNGEE. CDR3 length equals 13 residues. The CDR3 DNA reads as TGTGCCAGCAGCGCCCGGGGCACAGATACGCAGTATTTT. Amino acid sequence: CASSARGTDTQYF.

This clone occurred a few times. The genes are TRBV6-7 and TRBJ2-7; D is perhaps TRBD1 or TRBD2 (6 bases each). TRBV6-7 belongs to the ORF category, with a function that is uncertain. The CDR3 has 15 amino acids. Deletions cut 5 bases from V and 1 base from J, with 15 bases between. The CDR3 region has the DNA TGTGCCAGCAGTCCCAACGGGGGCTCATCCTACGAGCAGTACTTC. It specifies CASSPNGGSSYEQYF.

The chain carries TRBV6-5 and TRBJ2-7; no clear D gene. Between the trimmed V and J ends, which lost 0 bases and 4 bases, there was a span of 10 bases. Germline values: CDR1 MNHEY, CDR2 SVGAGI. The CDR3 is 14 amino acids. Written as DNA, the CDR3 is TGTGCCAGCAGTTACTCAGCCAGAAAATACGAGCAGTACTTC. This encodes CASSYSARKYEQYF.

This clone was counted many times. The chain links TRBV10-3 to TRBJ2-5; 7 bases fit TRBD1. The germline V gene encodes CDR1 ENHRY and CDR2 SYGVKD. The CDR3 is 14 amino acids. V lost 6 bases to trimming and J lost 2 bases; unmatched junction nucleotides: 6. The CDR3 sequence: CAIRGDSGQETQYF. In nucleotides, the CDR3 is TGTGCCATCAGGGGGGACAGCGGACAAGAGACCCAGTACTTC.